These 16 T cell receptor beta chains originate from one sample sequenced in a study of CD8+ T cells in alopecia areata. Reverse transcription of extracted RNA yielded cDNA, which provided the sequencing template. Libraries were prepared by immunoSEQ multiplex PCR; TCRdb keeps only in-frame clonotypes and omits some of them. The sample shows around 120,000 clones, around 56% of them seen only once. Treatment meaning: oral pan-JAK inhibitor, 5-10 mg twice daily. The sequencing here drew on CD4+ T cells sorted from blood, taken at week 4, from a patient treated with tofacitinib. The receptors originated from a human donor with alopecia areata.

A single count supports this clone. The chain joins TRBV7-9 to TRBJ2-3, with 8 bases lining up with TRBD1. The CDR3 has 18 residues. Germline CDR1 is SEHNR and CDR2 is FQNEAQ (reference sequence). Germline trimming cut 4 bases from V and 4 bases from J; bases unmatched to any gene: 16. CDR3 sequence: CASSSKGGTGGTADTQYF. The CDR3 bases are TGTGCCAGCAGCTCCAAGGGTGGGACAGGTGGGACAGCAGATACGCAGTATTTT.

This clone was counted a few times. V gene TRBV10-3 combines with J gene TRBJ1-5; D is unresolved. Germline V gene data show CDR1 as ENHRY and CDR2 as SYGVKD. Trimming shortened V by 5 bases and J by 0 bases, and 11 bases separated the two germline ends. CDR3 length: 15 residues. The CDR3 spells CAISPTQYSNQPQHF. The CDR3 DNA reads TGTGCCATCAGTCCGACACAATATAGCAATCAGCCCCAGCATTTT.

This clone was detected a few times. The gene calls are TRBV6-1 and TRBJ1-6; D may be TRBD1 (6 bases). V shed 5 bases and J shed 5 bases, with 13 bases lying between them. Per germline, CDR1 MNHNS and CDR2 SASEGT. This CDR3 is built from 15 residues. The CDR3 here is CASSLPRGDNSPLHF. CDR3 DNA sequence: TGTGCCAGCAGTCTCCCGAGGGGGGATAATTCACCCCTCCACTTT.

This clone occurred once. The chain carries TRBV6-1 and TRBJ2-1; 10 nucleotides line up with TRBD2. Germline trimming cut 5 bases from V and 8 bases from J; bases unmatched to any gene: 6. This CDR3 contains 14 residues. CDR1 MNHNS and CDR2 SASEGT come from the germline V gene. The CDR3 spells CASSFSGGRDEQFF. The CDR3 nucleotides read TGTGCCAGCAGTTTTAGCGGGGGGAGAGATGAGCAGTTCTTC.

About this clone itself: One end of the junction does not line up with germline, which may come from a read error. This sequence joins TRBV30 and TRBJ1-5, with D possibly matching TRBD1 (6 bases). The CDR3 is 14 residues long. CDR1 is GTSNPN, CDR2 SVGIG, per germline (reference sequence). The CDR3 DNA reads as TGTGCCTGGAGTGTCTACAGGGATTATCAGCCCCAGCACTTT. Translating it yields CAWSVYRDYQPQHF.

This chain connects TRBV9 to TRBJ2-3, with 13 nucleotides matching TRBD2. Germline CDR1 is SGDLS and CDR2 is YYNGEE. The CDR3 runs 18 residues. Germline trimming cut 2 bases from V and 0 bases from J; bases unmatched to any gene: 6. For the CDR3, the DNA is TGTGCCAGCAGCGTCCGGACTAGCGGGGGAGGAAGCACAGATACGCAGTATTTT. Encoded protein: CASSVRTSGGGSTDTQYF. Variable domain in full (rest from reference TRBV9 and TRBJ2-3): DSGVTQTPKHLITATGQRVTLRCSPRSGDLSVYWYQQSLDQGLQFLIQYYNGEERAKGNILERFSAQQFPDLHSELNLSSLELGDSALYFCASSVRTSGGGSTDTQYFGPGTRLTVL.

This clone came up a few times. V and J are TRBV5-1 and TRBJ1-5; D is possibly TRBD1 (5 bases). Germline lookup yields CDR1 SGHRS and CDR2 YFSETQ. The V end lost 2 bases, the J end lost 3 bases, and 12 bases lay between the germline ends. The CDR3 consists of 15 residues. CDR3 region: CASSLRGIDNQPQHF. The CDR3 DNA follows: TGCGCCAGCAGCTTACGGGGGATAGACAATCAGCCCCAGCATTTT.

The chain links TRBV6-5 to TRBJ1-2, with TRBD1 identical over 7 bases. V gave up 4 bases and J gave up 2 bases; unmatched junction bases: 4. From germline, CDR1 is MNHEY and CDR2 SVGAGI. The CDR3 length is 14 residues. CDR3 amino acids: CASSFTGENYGYTF. The CDR3 coding sequence is TGTGCCAGCAGTTTTACAGGGGAAAACTATGGCTACACCTTC.

The chain has TRBV6-5 and TRBJ2-7; TRBD2 might be the D (6 bases). This CDR3 is built from 15 residues. V was trimmed by 5 bases and J by 3 bases, leaving 17 bases between them. Germline values: CDR1 MNHEY, CDR2 SVGAGI. CDR3 residues: CASSAVGGPLYEQYF. The CDR3 region has the DNA TGTGCCAGCAGTGCCGTCGGGGGACCTCTCTACGAGCAGTACTTC.

The chain carries TRBV7-8 and TRBJ2-5; the D gene could be TRBD1 or TRBD2 (5 bases each). Germline CDR1 reads SGHVS; CDR2 reads FQNEAQ. The CDR3 is 13 residues long. V shed 4 bases and J shed 1 base, with 7 bases lying between them. The DNA of the CDR3 is TGTGCCAGCAGCTCCGGGACCCAAGAGACCCAGTACTTC. This codes for CASSSGTQETQYF. The variable domain in full, with the rest retrieved from reference TRBV7-8 and TRBJ2-5, is GAGVSQSPRYKVAKRGQDVALRCDPISGHVSLFWYQQALGQGPEFLTYFQNEAQLDKSGLPSDRFFAERPEGSVSTLKIQRTQQEDSAVYLCASSSGTQETQYFGPGTRLLVL.

This chain connects TRBV30 to TRBJ2-4; 7 bases line up with TRBD1. The J segment lost 6 bases and the V segment lost 6 bases, leaving 8 bases of the junction unmatched. The length of the CDR3 is 13 residues. Germline lookup yields CDR1 GTSNPN and CDR2 SVGIG (reference sequence). CDR3 in amino acids: CACSRDSGNIQYF. DNA for the CDR3: TGTGCCTGTAGCCGGGACAGCGGAAACATTCAGTACTTC.

J is TRBJ1-2 and V is TRBV29-1, with unresolved D. The CDR3 extends over 13 amino acids. Germline CDR1 is SQVTM and CDR2 is ANQGSEA. Between the trimmed V and J ends, which lost 3 bases and 4 bases, there was a span of 12 bases. CDR3: CSVESAHLYGYTF. Here the CDR3 DNA reads TGCAGCGTTGAGTCGGCTCACCTCTATGGCTACACCTTC.

CDR3 DNA sequence: TGTGCCAGCAGCTTAGTGCTGGGGACTCTCACAGATACGCAGTATTTT. This codes for CASSLVLGTLTDTQYF. J is TRBJ2-3 and V is TRBV7-8; maybe TRBD2 (6 bases). CDR3 length: 16 residues. V lost 1 base, J lost 2 bases, and 13 bases lay in between. Per the germline V gene, CDR1 is SGHVS and CDR2 is FQNEAQ.

The chain couples TRBV7-2 to TRBJ1-2, with no clear D. The CDR3 has 14 residues. The ends were cut back, 2 bases at V and 2 bases at J, with 9 bases in the middle. Germline lookup yields CDR1 SGHTA and CDR2 FQGNSA. The CDR3 sequence: CASSLSRINYGYTF. DNA for the CDR3: TGTGCCAGCAGCTTATCGAGAATAAACTATGGCTACACCTTC. The full variable domain, its missing parts supplied by reference TRBV7-2 and TRBJ1-2, is GAGVSQSPSNKVTEKGKDVELRCDPISGHTALYWYRQSLGQGLEFLIYFQGNSAPDKSGLPSDRFSAERTGGSVSTLTIQRTQQEDSAVYLCASSLSRINYGYTFGSGTRLTVV.

The rearrangement uses TRBV13 and TRBJ1-5; 8 bases map to TRBD1. Germline V gene lookup returns CDR1 PRHDT and CDR2 FYEKMQ (reference sequence). V lost 3 bases, J lost 15 bases, and 7 bases stayed unmatched. The length of the CDR3 is 12 residues. CDR3 in amino acids: CASSFNRGAPHF. The DNA of the CDR3 is TGTGCCAGCAGCTTTAACAGGGGGGCGCCGCATTTT.

J is TRBJ1-2 and V is TRBV4-1, with D possibly matching TRBD1 (6 bases). Germline V lookup: CDR1 MGHRA, CDR2 YSYEKL. Trimming pared 3 bases from V and 4 bases from J, leaving 18 bases between. The CDR3 sequence is 16 residues long. CDR3 in amino acids: CASSHLLAQGIYGYTF. The CDR3 nucleotides are TGCGCCAGCAGCCACCTTTTGGCACAGGGTATCTATGGCTACACCTTC.